These 27 T cell receptor beta chains were all obtained from the same sample, sequenced in a study of T cell repertoires in aging, cancer and after chemotherapy. TCR beta rearrangements were amplified from peripheral blood genomic DNA. A mixed TRB-A/B primer pool amplified rearranged TRB by multiplex touch-down PCR. TCRdb processed the multiplex PCR reads anew with MiXCR; each CDR3 protein has one entry. This table has about 1,000 distinct CDR3 sequences, over 25% appearing once. The specimen sequenced was blood. These receptors all come from a human donor with a solid tumor.

Points on this clonotype: Being one base from a much bigger clone, this may be a read error. The chain employs TRBV27 and TRBJ2-1, with 9 nucleotides matching TRBD2. The J segment lost 4 bases and the V segment lost 0 bases, leaving 4 bases of the junction unmatched. The CDR3 spans 16 residues. The germline V gene encodes CDR1 MNHEY and CDR2 SMNVEV (reference sequence). CDR3 coding DNA: TGTGCCAGCAGTTTATCGGGACTAGCAGAATACAATGAGCAGTTCTTC. It translates to CASSLSGLAEYNEQFF.

This clonotype was seen only a few times. The rearrangement links TRBV5-4 to TRBJ2-7; 7 bases map to TRBD2. Germline trimming cut 3 bases from V and 5 bases from J; bases unmatched to any gene: 5. The CDR3 is 13 amino acids. Germline CDR1 SGHNT, CDR2 YYREEE (reference sequence). The CDR3 sequence: CASSSREMDEQYF. In DNA, the CDR3 is TGTGCCAGCAGCTCGCGGGAGATGGACGAGCAGTACTTC.

By share, this clonotype ranks as medium-sized. V is TRBV27 and J is TRBJ1-2; D is uncertain. V was clipped by 3 bases and J by 2 bases, with 10 bases between them. CDR3 length equals 14 residues. Germline V lookup: CDR1 MNHEY, CDR2 SMNVEV (reference sequence). The CDR3 sequence: CASSLSLGNYGYTF. CDR3 DNA: TGTGCCAGCAGTTTGAGCTTGGGGAACTATGGCTACACCTTC.

This clonotype is classed as large (0.1 to 1%). The CDR3 DNA follows: TGCAGCGTTGTATCAGAGACCCAGTACTTC. Translated, it gives CSVVSETQYF. V is TRBV29-1 and J is TRBJ2-5; no definite D call. Germline assignment: CDR1 SQVTM and CDR2 ANQGSEA. The CDR3 totals 10 residues. V lost 4 bases and J 4 bases, leaving 4 bases between the germline ends.

In its sample, this clonotype was seen a few times. J is TRBJ2-7 and V is TRBV20-1; TRBD1 or TRBD2 may be the D gene (5 bases each). CDR3 length equals 11 residues. Trimming took off 7 bases at V and 1 base at J, with 8 bases between the two ends. Germline lookup yields CDR1 DFQATT and CDR2 SNEGSKA (reference sequence). The CDR3, as DNA: TGCAGTGGGGGGTATTCCTACGAGCAGTACTTC. Translation: CSGGYSYEQYF.

This clonotype counts as medium-sized. The rearrangement links TRBV5-6 to TRBJ1-5, with D unclear. Germline CDR1 is SGHDT and CDR2 is YYEEEE. The CDR3 has 13 residues. V lost 1 base to trimming and J lost 4 bases, with 6 bases between them. The CDR3 sequence: CASSLFSNQPQHF. The CDR3 DNA sequence: TGTGCCAGCAGCTTGTTCAGTAATCAGCCCCAGCATTTT.

This chain connects TRBV20-1 to TRBJ2-3; TRBD2 matches at 8 bases. The J segment lost 2 bases and the V segment lost 6 bases, leaving 7 bases of the junction unmatched. Per the germline V gene, CDR1 is DFQATT and CDR2 is SNEGSKA (reference sequence). The CDR3 runs 14 residues. CDR3 nucleotides: TGCAGTGCGGACGGGAGGGCCGACACAGATACGCAGTATTTT. Its protein product is CSADGRADTDTQYF.

The chain links TRBV20-1 to TRBJ2-7, with D perhaps matching TRBD1 (5 bases). Germline V gives CDR1 DFQATT, CDR2 SNEGSKA (reference sequence). Trimming stripped 6 bases from V and 2 bases from J, with 11 bases between. The CDR3 is 12 residues long. CDR3 sequence reads: CSAATDTYEQYF. DNA for the CDR3: TGCAGTGCCGCGACAGACACCTACGAGCAGTACTTC.

This clonotype counts as large (0.1 to 1%). The chain employs TRBV29-1 and TRBJ1-1, with D possibly matching TRBD1 (5 bases). The germline gives CDR1 SQVTM, CDR2 ANQGSEA. V dropped 4 bases and J dropped 4 bases, with 7 bases sitting between them. There are 11 residues in the CDR3. CDR3 coding DNA: TGCAGCGTTGCAAGGGGCACTGAAGCTTTCTTT. As protein: CSVARGTEAFF.

This sequence joins TRBV6-5 and TRBJ2-7; D remains unclear. The CDR3 extends over 11 amino acids. Germline V gene sequence: CDR1 MNHEY, CDR2 SVGAGI. The V end was cut by 0 bases, the J end by 6 bases, with 3 bases between. The DNA for the CDR3 is TGTGCCAGCAGTTACTCAAGCGAGCAGTACTTC. This codes for CASSYSSEQYF.

The V call is TRBV6-4, the J call TRBJ2-1; 8 nucleotides line up with TRBD1. There are 15 residues in the CDR3. Germline V lookup: CDR1 MRHNA, CDR2 SNTAGT. Trimming at V came to 3 bases and at J to 8 bases, leaving 9 bases not matched to a gene. DNA for the CDR3: TGTGCCAGCAGTGAAAGGACAGGGATATTTTATGAGCAGTTCTTC. Its translation: CASSERTGIFYEQFF.

This clonotype showed up just once. The chain uses TRBV5-6 and TRBJ2-7; D remains ambiguous. The V gene lost 5 bases and the J gene lost 5 bases, with 8 bases spanning the gap. The CDR3 length is 11 residues. The germline V gene encodes CDR1 SGHDT and CDR2 YYEEEE. CDR3 residues: CASSSIDEQYF. CDR3 nucleotide sequence: TGTGCCAGCAGTTCGATAGACGAGCAGTACTTC.

This clonotype was detected a few times. The rearrangement links TRBV5-4 to TRBJ1-4, with 7 bases that match TRBD1. CDR3 size: 15 residues. Unmatched junction bases numbered 6, after V lost 7 bases and J lost 0 bases. CDR1 and CDR2 from the germline V gene are SGHNT and YYREEE (reference sequence). The CDR3 spells CASWIQGSTNEKLFF. The CDR3 DNA reads TGTGCCAGCTGGATACAGGGGTCAACTAATGAAAAACTGTTTTTT. Together with reference TRBV5-4 and TRBJ1-4, the CDR3 gives the full variable domain: ETGVTQSPTHLIKTRGQQVTLRCSSQSGHNTVSWYQQALGQGPQFIFQYYREEENGRGNFPPRFSGLQFPNYSSELNVNALELDDSALYLCASWIQGSTNEKLFFGSGTQLSVL.

By its share, this clonotype is large (0.1 to 1%). V is TRBV6-6 and J is TRBJ1-2; D possibly corresponds to TRBD1 (5 bases). There are 13 residues in the CDR3. V was pared by 6 bases and J by 4 bases, with 12 bases between. Germline CDR1 reads MNHNY; CDR2 reads SVGAGI (reference sequence). CDR3 sequence: CASRGRDGYGYTF. The CDR3 coding sequence is TGTGCCAGCAGGGGCCGGGACGGCTATGGCTACACCTTC.

Judged by abundance, this clonotype is medium-sized. The chain couples TRBV27 to TRBJ2-7, with D hard to call. Germline assignment: CDR1 MNHEY and CDR2 SMNVEV (reference sequence). CDR3 length: 14 residues. V was cut by 3 bases and J by 3 bases, with 12 bases left in between. The CDR3 loop reads CASSFLDSSYEQYF. For the CDR3, the DNA is TGTGCCAGCAGTTTCCTTGACTCAAGCTACGAGCAGTACTTC.

The chain joins TRBV6-4 to TRBJ1-2; 7 bases map to TRBD1. V lost 6 bases, J lost 4 bases, and 5 bases stayed unmatched. This CDR3 region has 13 residues. The germline CDR1 and CDR2 sequences are MRHNA and SNTAGT. CDR3 loop: CASRTGPGYGYTF. In nucleotides, the CDR3 is TGTGCCAGCAGGACAGGGCCGGGCTATGGCTACACCTTC.

CDR3 bases: TGCGCCAGCAGCCAAAGTAAGCAGGGGGCGGTTGAGCAGTTCTTC. Translating gives CASSQSKQGAVEQFF. The chain is built from TRBV4-3 and TRBJ2-1; TRBD1 matches 8 bases. The trim removed 2 bases at V and 9 bases at J, leaving 9 bases unmatched. Per germline, CDR1 LGHNA and CDR2 YSLEER. This CDR3 region has 15 residues.

A note on this clonotype: The germline gene is not matched at one end of the junction; a read error may be the cause. The genes are TRBV18 and TRBJ2-3; a weak D match, TRBD1 (6 bases). Germline loops: CDR1 KGHSH, CDR2 LQKENI. The CDR3 has 12 amino acids. CDR3 protein: CASSPQGDTQYF. Written as DNA, the CDR3 is TGTGCCAGCTCTCCACAGGGAGATACGCAGTATTTT.

This clonotype showed up just a few times. Here the CDR3 reads CASKGAGANYGYTF. The CDR3 DNA reads as TGTGCCAGCAAGGGAGCAGGGGCTAACTATGGCTACACCTTC. The chain has TRBV12-3 or TRBV12-4 and TRBJ1-2; TRBD1 might be the D (6 bases). This CDR3 contains 14 residues. With 7 bases removed from V and 0 bases from J, the gap between germline ends came to 12 bases.

The rearrangement links TRBV20-1 to TRBJ1-6; 7 bases are shared with TRBD1. The CDR3 is 15 amino acids. The germline gives CDR1 DFQATT, CDR2 SNEGSKA (reference sequence). V dropped 0 bases and J dropped 4; count of bases not matched to a gene: 3. The CDR3 protein is CSARERGQYNSPLHF. The CDR3 DNA reads TGCAGTGCTAGAGAGAGGGGACAGTATAATTCACCCCTCCACTTT.

In its sample, this clonotype ranks as medium-sized. The chain combines TRBV5-6 with TRBJ2-6, with a possible D match to TRBD2 (5 bases). The V gene's germline CDR1 is SGHDT and CDR2 YYEEEE. Deletions cut 1 base from V and 4 bases from J, with 15 bases between. CDR3 length: 17 residues. Written as DNA, the CDR3 is TGTGCCAGCAGCTTGCCCCTCGGGGTGGCGGGGGCCAACGTCCTGACTTTC. Protein product: CASSLPLGVAGANVLTF.

This clonotype was seen a few times. This chain uses TRBV7-2 with TRBJ1-1; TRBD1 matches at 7 bases. J lost 4 bases, V lost 1 base, and 3 bases had no gene match. The CDR3 consists of 14 residues. Germline V gene data show CDR1 as SGHTA and CDR2 as FQGNSA. In DNA form, the CDR3 reads TGTGCCAGCAGCTTAGAAGGACAGGCCACTGAAGCTTTCTTT. It encodes CASSLEGQATEAFF.

The J gene is TRBJ2-7, the V gene TRBV6-5; possible D gene TRBD1, 5 bases. Germline V gives CDR1 MNHEY, CDR2 SVGAGI. This CDR3 region has 14 residues. Trimming removed 7 bases from V and 0 bases from J, with 13 bases in between. The CDR3: CASKIKDTSYEQYF. DNA for the CDR3: TGTGCCAGCAAAATCAAGGACACCTCCTACGAGCAGTACTTC.

This clonotype counts as medium-sized. In DNA, the CDR3 is TGTGCCAGTAGTGCCCGAACTAGCGGGCAAACCTACGAGCAGTACTTC. As protein: CASSARTSGQTYEQYF. V gene TRBV19 combines with J gene TRBJ2-7; 9 bases match TRBD2. CDR3 size: 16 residues. The ends lost 5 bases at V and 2 bases at J; junction bases unmatched: 10. Germline V lookup: CDR1 LNHDA, CDR2 SQIVND (reference sequence).

This clonotype appeared a few times. This chain links TRBV5-6 with TRBJ1-1; 7 nucleotides align to TRBD1. The CDR3 runs 16 residues. V gave up 1 base and J gave up 5 bases; unmatched junction bases: 11. Germline CDR1 reads SGHDT; CDR2 reads YYEEEE. CDR3 in amino acids: CASSLSPGTVNTEAFF. The CDR3 DNA reads as TGTGCCAGCAGCTTGTCCCCCGGGACAGTAAATACTGAAGCTTTCTTT.

This chain links TRBV5-4 with TRBJ1-5; no clear D. The V gene lost 0 bases and the J gene lost 1 base, with 5 bases spanning the gap. Looked up from germline, CDR1 is SGHNT and CDR2 is YYREEE (reference sequence). The CDR3 covers 14 residues. The CDR3 is CASSLAGSNQPQHF. CDR3 DNA: TGTGCCAGCAGCTTGGCCGGGAGCAATCAGCCCCAGCATTTT.

The rearrangement joins TRBV4-3 to TRBJ1-1; a possible D gene is TRBD1 (5 bases). This CDR3 region has 13 residues. Germline V gene lookup returns CDR1 LGHNA and CDR2 YSLEER. Deletions cut 1 base from V and 10 bases from J, with 13 bases between. Written as DNA, the CDR3 is TGCGCCAGCAGCCAAGGGGTGGGGCGAGGAGCTTTCTTT. Translating it yields CASSQGVGRGAFF.